This paragraph covers one T cell receptor (beta chain) sequence. Its specificity is not known. The CDR3 extends over 13 amino acids. V lost 4 bases, J lost 1 base, and 8 bases lay in between. Germline CDR1 reads SNHLY; CDR2 reads FYNNEI. Sequencing was limited to surgery cases with top T cell transcript signatures in brain tissue. Patients received at least one anti-epileptic drug before surgery. The sample originates from a study of brain T cells in children with intractable seizures. Study observations and caveats: HCMV serostatus was not known, and viral specificity came from CDR3 similarity only. Pre- and post-surgery blood differed in depth, so pre-surgery absences may be undersampling.

Sequencing used immunoSEQ multiplex PCR; TCRdb keeps in-frame clones, though not all of them. The sample consists of about 41,000 clones, 75% to 95% of them appearing once. The TCR was taken from a girl aged 2-10 years with tuberous sclerosis and intractable seizures. The material was peripheral blood, obtained at surgery. The chain combines TRBV2 with TRBJ2-7; weak D call: TRBD1 (5 bases). The CDR3 sequence: CASSVQGSYEQYV. CDR3 bases: TGTGCCAGCAGTGTCCAGGGATCCTACGAGCAGTACGTC.